Below are 19 T cell receptor beta chains sequenced from a single sample in a study of blood T cell repertoires in COVID-19. TCRdb's table, derived via immunoSEQ multiplex PCR, lists solely in-frame clones and lacks some. The table lists about 46,000 clones, around 83% of them singletons, with over 5% in the top ten. Sequencing input: peripheral blood. The receptors were gathered from a woman aged 80 or older with acute or convalescent COVID-19.

The chain joins TRBV7-2 to TRBJ2-5; 7 bases match TRBD1. V was pared by 3 bases and J by 1 base, with 2 bases of the junction left unmatched. This CDR3 contains 14 residues. CDR1 is SGHTA and CDR2 is FQGNSA in the germline V gene. CDR3 protein: CASSFSGGQETQYF. Here the CDR3 DNA reads TGTGCCAGCAGCTTCTCAGGGGGCCAAGAGACCCAGTACTTC.

The rearrangement uses TRBV19 and TRBJ2-2; D is perhaps TRBD1 (5 bases). With 7 bases removed from V and 0 bases from J, the gap between germline ends came to 15 bases. This CDR3 has 16 amino acids. Looked up from germline, CDR1 is LNHDA and CDR2 is SQIVND (reference sequence). CDR3 region: CASMLGHRSNTGELFF. The CDR3 DNA reads as TGTGCCAGTATGTTGGGGCACCGATCGAACACCGGGGAGCTGTTTTTT.

The J gene is TRBJ1-4, the V gene TRBV6-5; D not certain. This CDR3 comprises 15 residues. Between the trimmed V and J ends, which lost 0 bases and 5 bases, there was a span of 10 bases. Germline values: CDR1 MNHEY, CDR2 SVGAGI. In DNA, the CDR3 is TGTGCCAGCAGTTACTCGTCGGGGTTAAATGAAAAACTGTTTTTT. The encoded protein is CASSYSSGLNEKLFF.

The chain couples TRBV5-1 to TRBJ2-7; no firm D call. V lost 0 bases to trimming and J lost 4 bases, with 8 bases between them. There are 13 residues in the CDR3. From germline, CDR1 is SGHRS and CDR2 YFSETQ. Written as DNA, the CDR3 is TGCGCCAGCAGCTTGGAGCCGGGTTACGAGCAGTACTTC. It yields the protein CASSLEPGYEQYF.

The J gene is TRBJ2-1, the V gene TRBV4-1; D may be TRBD2 (6 bases). Germline CDR1 reads MGHRA; CDR2 reads YSYEKL. With 1 base removed from V and 6 bases from J, the gap between germline ends came to 13 bases. This CDR3 region has 15 residues. The CDR3 is CASSQVGQGGNEQFF. The CDR3 region has the DNA TGCGCCAGCAGCCAAGTTGGCCAGGGAGGCAATGAGCAGTTCTTC.

The V gene is TRBV7-2, the J gene TRBJ2-1; a weak D match, TRBD1 (6 bases). V was trimmed by 0 bases and J by 3 bases, leaving 9 bases between them. The CDR3 has 15 amino acids. Germline CDR1 reads SGHTA; CDR2 reads FQGNSA. The CDR3 coding sequence is TGTGCCAGCAGCTTAGCCCTGACAGGCTACAATGAGCAGTTCTTC. Translating it yields CASSLALTGYNEQFF.

This rearrangement joins TRBV28 to TRBJ1-5, with TRBD1 matching 12 bases. Per the germline V gene, CDR1 is MDHEN and CDR2 is SYDVKM. This CDR3 region has 20 residues. Trimming took 4 bases from V and 7 from J; bases not matched to a gene: 20. This CDR3 is CASSYLLKGQGASLWQPQHF. DNA for the CDR3: TGTGCCAGCAGTTACTTACTTAAGGGACAGGGGGCGAGTCTTTGGCAGCCCCAGCATTTT.

This clone was seen a handful of times. The V gene is TRBV5-1, the J gene TRBJ2-2; D might be TRBD1 (5 bases). Deletions cut 4 bases from V and 1 base from J, with 8 bases between. Germline lookup yields CDR1 SGHRS and CDR2 YFSETQ. The CDR3 runs 14 residues. For the CDR3, the DNA is TGCGCCAGCAGCCCTGGACAGAACACCGGGGAGCTGTTTTTT. Translating gives CASSPGQNTGELFF.

The rearrangement links TRBV5-1 to TRBJ2-5; D unresolved. Germline V gene data show CDR1 as SGHRS and CDR2 as YFSETQ. The V gene lost 0 bases and the J gene lost 2 bases, with 11 bases spanning the gap. The CDR3 is 15 residues long. The CDR3 DNA reads TGCGCCAGCAGCTTGGGAGGTTTCGTTCAAGAGACCCAGTACTTC. It specifies CASSLGGFVQETQYF. The variable domain in full, completed from reference TRBV5-1 and TRBJ2-5, reads KAGVTQTPRYLIKTRGQQVTLSCSPISGHRSVSWYQQTPGQGLQFLFEYFSETQRNKGNFPGRFSGRQFSNSRSEMNVSTLELGDSALYLCASSLGGFVQETQYFGPGTRLLVL.

In this sample, this clone turned up a few times. The V gene is TRBV7-8, the J gene TRBJ2-5; 9 bases are a match to TRBD1. CDR3 length: 17 residues. The germline CDR1 and CDR2 sequences are SGHVS and FQNEAQ. J was trimmed by 4 bases and V by 2 bases; bases with no gene match: 11. DNA for the CDR3: TGTGCCAGCAGCTTAAGGGGGACAGGGAGGCCTTTAGAGACCCAGTACTTC. Translated: CASSLRGTGRPLETQYF.

The V call is TRBV7-9, the J call TRBJ1-5; TRBD1 aligns across 12 bases. In germline, CDR1 is SEHNR, CDR2 FQNEAQ (reference sequence). The V gene end was trimmed by 2 bases and the J gene end by 11 bases; junction bases not matched to a gene: 4. The CDR3 sequence is 14 residues long. CDR3 coding DNA: TGTGCCAGCAGCTTACCGGGACAGGGGGCAGCCCAGCATTTT. It codes for CASSLPGQGAAQHF.

The chain has TRBV6-5 and TRBJ1-2; 7 bases are a match to TRBD1. Germline-derived CDR1 and CDR2 are MNHEY and SVGAGI. With V trimmed by 2 bases and J by 6 bases, 3 bases remained unmatched. The CDR3 loop spans 13 amino acids. The CDR3 here is CASSYEGAHGYTF. In nucleotides, the CDR3 is TGTGCCAGCAGTTACGAGGGGGCTCATGGCTACACCTTC.

This clone was recorded only once. The genes are TRBV6-5 and TRBJ1-5; D is ambiguous. This CDR3 has 11 residues. The germline V gene encodes CDR1 MNHEY and CDR2 SVGAGI. V lost 7 bases, J lost 4 bases, and 5 bases lay in between. CDR3 sequence: CASIINQPQHF. CDR3 bases: TGTGCCAGCATTATAAATCAGCCCCAGCATTTT.

The chain carries TRBV6-4 and TRBJ2-2; maybe TRBD1 (6 bases). This CDR3 region has 16 residues. Germline V gives CDR1 MRHNA, CDR2 SNTAGT. V was pared by 4 bases and J by 3 bases, with 15 bases between. CDR3 bases: TGTGCCAGCAGTGCCCCTATGGCAGGGGACACCGGGGAGCTGTTTTTT. This sequence encodes CASSAPMAGDTGELFF.

V gene TRBV18 combines with J gene TRBJ2-3; 7 bases are a match to TRBD2. The CDR3 is 14 amino acids. Germline-derived CDR1 and CDR2 are KGHSH and LQKENI. V lost 0 bases to trimming and J lost 6 bases; unmatched junction nucleotides: 3. CDR3 in amino acids: CASSPPAGPDTQYF. CDR3 bases: TGTGCCAGCTCACCACCAGCGGGGCCGGATACGCAGTATTTT.

This clone has just one count. The chain couples TRBV14 to TRBJ2-7; a possible D gene is TRBD2 (5 bases). The CDR3 contains 15 residues. CDR1 is SGHDN, CDR2 FVKESK, per germline. Trimming cost V 4 bases and J 0 bases, with 13 bases left between them. The CDR3 DNA reads as TGTGCCAGCAGCCTAAGGGAGCGGCTCTCCTACGAGCAGTACTTC. Its protein product is CASSLRERLSYEQYF.

This clone was seen a single time. This sequence joins TRBV13 and TRBJ2-5; 14 bases map to TRBD2. The CDR3 has 17 residues. V lost 4 bases, J lost 5 bases, and 9 bases stayed unmatched. The germline V gene encodes CDR1 PRHDT and CDR2 FYEKMQ (reference sequence). The chain's CDR3 is CASSSGLAGGYVETQYF. The CDR3 DNA is TGTGCCAGCAGCTCCGGACTAGCGGGGGGCTACGTCGAGACCCAGTACTTC.

The chain carries TRBV2 and TRBJ2-3; TRBD1 matches at 9 bases. The CDR3 length is 14 residues. CDR1 is SNHLY and CDR2 is FYNNEI in the germline V gene. The junction had 6 bases not matched to a gene; V was cut back by 7 bases and J by 4 bases. CDR3 nucleotide sequence: TGTGCCAGCATGAATCGACAGGGGGCAGATACGCAGTATTTT. It yields the protein CASMNRQGADTQYF. The complete variable domain, with remaining parts taken from reference TRBV2 and TRBJ2-3, reads EPEVTQTPSHQVTQMGQEVILRCVPISNHLYFYWYRQILGQKVEFLVSFYNNEISEKSEIFDDQFSVERPDGSNFTLKIRSTKLEDSAMYFCASMNRQGADTQYFGPGTRLTVL.

The rearrangement links TRBV11-3 to TRBJ2-2; no clear D gene. Trimming took 2 bases from V and 1 from J, leaving 2 bases between them. Germline V gene sequence: CDR1 SGHNT, CDR2 YENEEA. This CDR3 region has 13 residues. CDR3 sequence reads: CASSLQNTGELFF. The CDR3 region has the DNA TGTGCCAGCAGCTTACAGAACACCGGGGAGCTGTTTTTT.